This record looks at one TCR beta chain sequence and its context. Its target is not known. The entry originates in a study of T cell repertoires in cytomegalovirus infection. For the study at large: An indication of both CMV infection and matching HLA type came from public TCR beta signatures. The study, taken as a whole, reports: Individuals carrying CMV plus the relevant HLA were identified by cumulative frequency of public TCR beta families. CMV-specific HLA-C-restricted TCR beta clonotypes dominated the ex vivo response.

V lost 6 bases and J 5 bases, leaving 10 bases between the germline ends. The CDR3 is made up of 11 amino acids. CDR1 and CDR2 from the germline V gene are SQVTM and ANQGSEA. TCRdb reprocessed the reads via MiXCR and lists one record per CDR3 protein. Here the sample spans 680,000 or so distinct CDR3 sequences, 35% being singletons. This rearrangement joins TRBV29-1 to TRBJ2-5; D unresolved. Sequenced material: PBMCs. The TCR was taken from a human donor in good health (CMV status not recorded). Some clones in this sample may be carry-over from other donors' samples. The CDR3 here is CSVGPPETQYF. CDR3 nucleotide sequence: TGCAGCGTGGGTCCCCCGGAGACCCAGTACTTC.